A selection of T cell receptor beta chains follows, all from one sample in a study of T-cell memory formation after mild COVID-19. TCRdb reprocessed the 5' RACE reads with MiXCR, giving one entry per CDR3 protein. This sample has a few hundred thousand distinct CDR3 sequences, with roughly 20% found just once. Sequenced input: PBMCs or a T cell subset sorted from them (not recorded which). These receptors were obtained from a man aged 18 to 30 who had mild COVID-19 (a few samples of this study predate the infection). Cell type and time point are not known. CDR3s include the opening cysteine and the closing phenylalanine or tryptophan. D genes are given only for firm matches. Clone sizes are given selectively: once, few, many, or a class where the clone is expanded.

CDR3aa	CDR3nt	j_gene	abundance	v_gene	d_gene
CATSGGGDHNEQFF	TGTGCCACCTCCGGCGGGGGGGACCACAATGAGCAGTTCTTC	TRBJ2-1	.	TRBV24-1	TRBD2
CASSPQRYTQETQYF	TGTGCCAGCAGTCCTCAACGGTACACACAAGAGACCCAGTACTTC	TRBJ2-5	.	TRBV12-3/TRBV12-4	.
CASSLRQNQPQHF	TGTGCCAGCAGCCTACGACAGAATCAGCCCCAGCATTTT	TRBJ1-5	few	TRBV7-9	.
CASVLAGTDTQYF	TGTGCCAGCGTACTAGCGGGGACAGATACGCAGTATTTT	TRBJ2-3	few	TRBV12-3/TRBV12-4	TRBD2
CASRSLAETSPLHF	TGCGCCAGCAGATCGCTCGCAGAAACCTCACCCCTCCACTTT	TRBJ1-6	.	TRBV5-1	.
CSARDSLPGEQYF	TGCAGTGCTAGAGACAGTCTGCCAGGGGAGCAGTACTTC	TRBJ2-7	few	TRBV20-1	.
CASSPGSSSGNTIYF	TGTGCTAGCAGCCCCGGGAGCTCCTCTGGAAACACCATATATTTT	TRBJ1-3	few	TRBV7-7	.
CASSLERSGNTIYF	TGTGCCAGCAGCTTAGAACGTTCCGGAAACACCATATATTTT	TRBJ1-3	.	TRBV7-9	.
CASSDPGTYNSPLHF	TGTGCCAGCAGTGATCCGGGTACCTATAATTCACCCCTCCACTTT	TRBJ1-6	few	TRBV25-1	.
CADRSQGAYEKLFF	TGTGCCGACCGATCACAGGGGGCCTATGAAAAACTGTTTTTT	TRBJ1-4	many	TRBV6-5	TRBD1
CASSQGGANVLTF	TGTGCCAGCAGCCAAGGTGGGGCCAACGTCCTGACTTTC	TRBJ2-6	many	TRBV3-1	.
CASNRGGGTEAFF	TGTGCCAGCAACCGGGGGGGAGGCACTGAAGCTTTCTTT	TRBJ1-1	few	TRBV6-2/TRBV6-3	.
CASSPPAGQGWYF	TGTGCCAGCAGCCCGCCCGCCGGACAGGGTTGGTATTTT	TRBJ2-3	few	TRBV7-9	TRBD1
CASRAPWTLNTEAFF	TGTGCCAGCAGGGCACCATGGACACTGAACACTGAAGCTTTCTTT	TRBJ1-1	few	TRBV7-9	.
CSASYNEQFF	TGCAGTGCTAGTTACAATGAGCAGTTCTTC	TRBJ2-1	few	TRBV20-1	.
CASSYGPNYGYTF	TGTGCCAGCAGTTACGGGCCGAACTATGGCTACACCTTC	TRBJ1-2	.	TRBV6-6	.
CSALDGTQPQHF	TGCAGTGCCCTCGATGGGACTCAGCCCCAGCATTTT	TRBJ1-5	.	TRBV20-1	.
CASSLEISVGAFF	TGTGCCAGCAGCTTAGAAATCTCCGTGGGCGCTTTCTTT	TRBJ1-1	few	TRBV11-2	.
CASSQGLGSNQPQHF	TGTGCCAGCAGCCAAGGACTCGGTAGCAATCAGCCCCAGCATTTT	TRBJ1-5	.	TRBV7-6	.
CASSRDRAEAFF	TGTGCCAGCAGCCGAGACAGGGCTGAAGCTTTCTTT	TRBJ1-1	few	TRBV11-1	TRBD1
CSAGYNYEQYF	TGCAGTGCAGGGTATAACTACGAGCAGTACTTC	TRBJ2-7	.	TRBV20-1	.
CSAPQADTGELFF	TGCAGTGCGCCACAGGCGGACACCGGGGAGCTGTTTTTT	TRBJ2-2	.	TRBV20-1	.
CASSLVGQGAEGVYGYTF	TGTGCCAGCAGCTTGGTGGGACAGGGGGCCGAGGGAGTCTATGGCTACACCTTC	TRBJ1-2	.	TRBV5-6	TRBD1
CASSLGRLEESSGNTIYF	TGTGCCAGCAGCTTAGGCAGACTGGAGGAGAGCTCTGGAAACACCATATATTTT	TRBJ1-3	.	TRBV7-9	.
CASSETAGLLAGANVLTF	TGTGCCAGCAGCGAAACTGCAGGGTTGTTGGCTGGGGCCAACGTCCTGACTTTC	TRBJ2-6	few	TRBV5-5	.
CASSWTGEEMDTQYF	TGTGCCAGCAGTTGGACCGGGGAGGAAATGGATACGCAGTATTTT	TRBJ2-3	few	TRBV27	.
CSVDRGQQTQYF	TGCAGCGTTGACAGGGGGCAACAGACCCAGTACTTC	TRBJ2-5	.	TRBV29-1	TRBD1
CASSVLAVMNTEAFF	TGTGCCAGCAGTGTTCTGGCGGTTATGAACACTGAAGCTTTCTTT	TRBJ1-1	.	TRBV6-1	.
CASSSRDRNYEQYF	TGTGCCAGCAGTTCCCGAGACAGAAACTACGAGCAGTACTTC	TRBJ2-7	.	TRBV6-1	.
CASSLASIVDTQYF	TGTGCCAGCAGCTTAGCGTCCATCGTAGATACGCAGTATTTT	TRBJ2-3	.	TRBV11-2	.
CASSAPNTGELFF	TGTGCCAGCAGCGCACCGAACACCGGGGAGCTGTTTTTT	TRBJ2-2	.	TRBV2	.
CASRGTGLNQPQHF	TGCGCCAGCAGAGGGACGGGGCTAAATCAGCCCCAGCATTTT	TRBJ1-5	.	TRBV4-1	.
CATSRSQWEWVFF	TGTGCCACCAGCAGGAGTCAATGGGAGTGGGTATTCTTC	TRBJ2-5	few	TRBV15	.
CATRAGTGGYGYTF	TGTGCCACCAGGGCCGGGACAGGGGGCTATGGCTACACCTTC	TRBJ1-2	few	TRBV15	TRBD1
CATSDLSGDYGYTF	TGTGCCACCAGTGATTTGTCAGGGGACTATGGCTACACCTTC	TRBJ1-2	.	TRBV24-1	.
CATSEWGPDTQYF	TGTGCCACCAGTGAGTGGGGGCCCGATACGCAGTATTTT	TRBJ2-3	few	TRBV24-1	.
CASSLGGSYTEAFF	TGCGCCAGCAGCTTGGGGGGGTCGTACACTGAAGCTTTCTTT	TRBJ1-1	.	TRBV5-1	.
CASTTELAETQYF	TGTGCCAGCACCACGGAGCTAGCGGAGACCCAGTACTTC	TRBJ2-5	.	TRBV12-3/TRBV12-4	.
CASSATGQGNTEAFF	TGTGCCAGCAGTGCTACGGGACAGGGAAACACTGAAGCTTTCTTT	TRBJ1-1	.	TRBV6-5	TRBD1
CASSLDRGQELFF	TGTGCCAGCAGTTTAGATAGGGGGCAAGAGCTGTTTTTT	TRBJ2-2	.	TRBV28	TRBD1
CASSLGQETDTQYF	TGCGCCAGCAGCTTGGGTCAGGAGACCGATACGCAGTATTTT	TRBJ2-3	few	TRBV5-1	.
CASSPRGRGKKGTEAFF	TGTGCCAGCAGCCCCCGTGGCAGGGGAAAAAAGGGCACTGAAGCTTTCTTT	TRBJ1-1	many	TRBV7-2	.
CASSPRDWQETQYF	TGTGCCAGCAGCCCCCGGGACTGGCAAGAGACCCAGTACTTC	TRBJ2-5	.	TRBV3-1	.
CATSTQFTGELFF	TGTGCCACCAGCACTCAATTCACCGGGGAGCTGTTTTTT	TRBJ2-2	.	TRBV15	.
CATAGPGDYNEQFF	TGTGCCACCGCGGGCCCCGGGGACTACAATGAGCAGTTCTTC	TRBJ2-1	few	TRBV24-1	.
CASSPRDRVSMNTEAFF	TGTGCCAGCAGTCCTCGGGACAGGGTTTCTATGAACACTGAAGCTTTCTTT	TRBJ1-1	.	TRBV12-3/TRBV12-4	TRBD1
CASSSVRRAGELFF	TGTGCCAGCAGTTCAGTAAGGCGCGCCGGGGAGCTGTTTTTT	TRBJ2-2	few	TRBV6-2/TRBV6-3	.
CASSSEGTSGLPYNEQFF	TGCGCCAGCAGCTCGGAGGGGACTAGCGGGCTACCCTACAATGAGCAGTTCTTC	TRBJ2-1	.	TRBV5-1	TRBD2
CASSRGGTGELFF	TGTGCCAGCAGTAGAGGGGGGACCGGGGAGCTGTTTTTT	TRBJ2-2	.	TRBV7-2	.
CATSRGTEGAYNEQFF	TGTGCCACCAGCAGAGGGACAGAAGGGGCCTACAATGAGCAGTTCTTC	TRBJ2-1	.	TRBV15	.
CASRGASGGREQFF	TGTGCCAGCAGGGGGGCTAGCGGGGGTAGGGAGCAGTTCTTC	TRBJ2-1	few	TRBV6-5	TRBD2
CASSPTVVNTGELFF	TGTGCCAGCAGTCCGACCGTTGTGAACACCGGGGAGCTGTTTTTT	TRBJ2-2	.	TRBV5-5	.
CASSLALGVETQYF	TGCGCCAGCAGCTTGGCACTAGGTGTGGAGACCCAGTACTTC	TRBJ2-5	few	TRBV5-1	.
CASSWGGDQPQHF	TGTGCCAGCAGTTGGGGCGGGGATCAGCCCCAGCATTTT	TRBJ1-5	.	TRBV6-6	.
CASAQTTGELFF	TGTGCCAGCGCACAGACCACCGGGGAGCTGTTTTTT	TRBJ2-2	many	TRBV2	.
CASSVGLSTGELFF	TGTGCCAGCAGTGTGGGGCTATCCACCGGGGAGCTGTTTTTT	TRBJ2-2	many	TRBV2	.
CASSHGTGGRETQYF	TGCGCCAGCAGCCACGGGACAGGGGGCAGGGAGACCCAGTACTTC	TRBJ2-5	.	TRBV4-1	TRBD1
CASSFGTMDYGYTF	TGCGCCAGCAGCTTCGGGACTATGGACTATGGCTACACCTTC	TRBJ1-2	.	TRBV5-1	.
CASSSQRGGSGDTQYF	TGTGCCAGCAGTTCCCAGCGGGGGGGATCAGGAGATACGCAGTATTTT	TRBJ2-3	.	TRBV12-3/TRBV12-4	TRBD2
CASSQEAGLAGVIQETQYF	TGTGCCAGCAGCCAAGAAGCGGGACTAGCGGGGGTTATCCAAGAGACCCAGTACTTC	TRBJ2-5	many	TRBV4-2	TRBD2